This T cell receptor beta chain came from a study of cytomegalovirus exposure and HLA in healthy donors. CDR1 and CDR2 (germline): LGHNA, YSLEER. The CDR3 length is 15 residues. V dropped 3 bases and J dropped 5 bases, with 16 bases sitting between them. Primers: 60 Vbeta forward and 13 Jbeta reverse. Some clones are missing from TCRdb's copy, which holds only in-frame ones; the method was immunoSEQ multiplex PCR. The sample lists about 160,000 clones, roughly 76% occurring once. The chain uses TRBV4-3 and TRBJ2-5; D gene unclear. The sequence was collected from a man between 60 and 70 years old in good health and CMV-seronegative. Source material: PBMCs. CDR3 DNA: TGCGCCAGCAGCCAGGCCCCCGGCGGTTTTGAGACCCAGTACTTC. Protein: CASSQAPGGFETQYF.